This TCR beta chain appears in the sequencing data of a study of OX40 agonist ivuxolimab in advanced cancers. Across the whole study: Ivuxolimab, an antibody that agonizes OX40 (CD134), was administered to the patients. Among those enrolled, mean age was roughly 55 years (range about 23 to 79) and about 79% were male. Study results and limitations: Also present in some nonresponders was a low level of normalized T-cell clonal expansion. Among the lowest peripheral clonal expansion occurred in 0.1-3.0 mg/kg partial responders.

Sequencing used immunoSEQ multiplex PCR; TCRdb keeps in-frame clones, though not all of them. The data show roughly 120,000 clones, around 90% seen once. Note on this clone: The antigen remains unidentified.

Germline V lookup: CDR1 DFQATT, CDR2 SNEGSKA (reference sequence). Deletions cut 4 bases from V and 5 bases from J, with 5 bases between. This CDR3 is built from 10 residues. The sample consisted of CD4+ or CD8+ T cells sorted from blood, taken in a trial of the OX40 agonist ivuxolimab. This clonotype originated in an adult with an advanced solid tumor such as melanoma, head and neck, liver or kidney cancer. V usage is TRBV20-1 and J usage is TRBJ1-1; D is undetermined. CDR3 sequence (DNA): TGCAGTGCTATCAGAACTGAAGCTTTCTTT. Residues: CSAIRTEAFF.